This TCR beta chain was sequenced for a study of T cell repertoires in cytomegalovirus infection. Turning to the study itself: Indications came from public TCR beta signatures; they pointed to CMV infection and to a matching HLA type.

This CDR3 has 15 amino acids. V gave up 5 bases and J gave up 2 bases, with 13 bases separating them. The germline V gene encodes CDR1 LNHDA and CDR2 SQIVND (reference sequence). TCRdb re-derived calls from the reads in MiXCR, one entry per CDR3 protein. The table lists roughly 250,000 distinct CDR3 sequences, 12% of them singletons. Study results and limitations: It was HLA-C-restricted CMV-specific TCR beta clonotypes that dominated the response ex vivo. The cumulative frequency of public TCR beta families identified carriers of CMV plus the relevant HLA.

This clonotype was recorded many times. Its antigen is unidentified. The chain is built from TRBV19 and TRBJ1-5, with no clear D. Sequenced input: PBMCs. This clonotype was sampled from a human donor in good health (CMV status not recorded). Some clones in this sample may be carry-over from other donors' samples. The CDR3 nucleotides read TGTGCCAGTAGTTCCACAATCGGAGGCAATCAGCCCCAGCATTTT. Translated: CASSSTIGGNQPQHF.